The 20 T cell receptor beta chains in this list originate from one sample, sequenced in a study of CD4 T cells in relation to SARS-CoV-2 and coronaviruses. Data came from immunoSEQ multiplex PCR; TCRdb stores just in-frame clones and leaves some out. This table holds 35,000 to 40,000 clones, roughly 80% found once. These receptors are not linked to any known antigen. The source material was memory CD4+ T cells from PBMCs, cultured in vitro. All receptors come from an adult with COVID-19.

The chain links TRBV2 to TRBJ2-1; no clear D. The ends were cut back, 4 bases at V and 6 bases at J, with 16 bases in the middle. The germline CDR1 and CDR2 sequences are SNHLY and FYNNEI. This CDR3 has 15 amino acids. CDR3 sequence reads: CASSGRISVGNEQFF. The CDR3 bases are TGTGCCAGCAGTGGAAGGATCTCGGTTGGCAATGAGCAGTTCTTC.

Here the CDR3 DNA reads TGTGCCAGCAGTTACTCGATTGGGACCCGCCCCTACGAGCAGTACTTC. Translated, it gives CASSYSIGTRPYEQYF. This chain connects TRBV6-5 to TRBJ2-7; D assignment may be TRBD1 or TRBD2 (5 bases each). V was pared by 0 bases and J by 2 bases, with 14 bases between. CDR1 and CDR2 from the germline V gene are MNHEY and SVGAGI. This CDR3 has 16 amino acids.

The V gene is TRBV18, the J gene TRBJ2-7; the D gene is possibly TRBD2 (5 bases). V was clipped by 4 bases and J by 3 bases, with 13 bases between them. The CDR3 covers 14 residues. Germline V gene sequence: CDR1 KGHSH, CDR2 LQKENI. The DNA of the CDR3 is TGTGCCAGCTCACGTGCAGACTACTACTACGAGCAGTACTTC. Amino acid sequence: CASSRADYYYEQYF.

This clone has a handful of counts. The chain couples TRBV11-2 to TRBJ2-2; TRBD2 aligns across 7 bases. Germline V gene lookup returns CDR1 SGHAT and CDR2 FQNNGV. The V segment lost 5 bases and the J segment 5 bases; nucleotides outside the gene matches: 8. The CDR3 spans 15 residues. CDR3 in amino acids: CASSRTGTTTGELFF. The DNA for the CDR3 is TGTGCCAGCAGCCGCACCGGGACTACTACCGGGGAGCTGTTTTTT.

The V and J genes are TRBV19 and TRBJ1-2; D gene unclear. V was clipped by 6 bases and J by 3 bases, with 14 bases between them. In germline, CDR1 is LNHDA, CDR2 SQIVND (reference sequence). This CDR3 has 14 amino acids. CDR3 residues: CASSQQPSDYGYTF. The CDR3 DNA is TGTGCCAGTAGCCAGCAGCCGAGTGACTATGGCTACACCTTC.

V is TRBV19 and J is TRBJ2-6, with D uncertain. Germline V gene lookup returns CDR1 LNHDA and CDR2 SQIVND (reference sequence). This CDR3 has 15 residues. V lost 3 bases, J lost 0 bases, and 6 bases lay in between. The CDR3 reads CASSIYGSGANVLTF. In nucleotides, the CDR3 is TGTGCCAGTAGTATCTACGGCTCTGGGGCCAACGTCCTGACTTTC.

The rearrangement joins TRBV12-3 or TRBV12-4 to TRBJ1-6; the D is unclear. The CDR3 totals 12 residues. V lost 3 bases to trimming and J lost 12 bases, with 9 bases between them. CDR3 in amino acids: CASSFGGQPLHF. CDR3 sequence (DNA): TGTGCCAGCAGTTTTGGCGGGCAACCCCTCCACTTT.

This sequence joins TRBV5-4 and TRBJ1-4; the D gene is possibly TRBD1 (5 bases). V was shortened by 5 bases and J by 2 bases, with 10 bases between the two germline ends. Germline-derived CDR1 and CDR2 are SGHNT and YYREEE (reference sequence). The CDR3 has 14 amino acids. As DNA, the CDR3 is TGTGCCAGCAGTTCAGGGAGTACTAATGAAAAACTGTTTTTT. It translates to CASSSGSTNEKLFF.

The rearrangement joins TRBV27 to TRBJ2-6; D is tentatively TRBD1 or TRBD2 (5 bases each). CDR1 MNHEY and CDR2 SMNVEV come from the germline V gene (reference sequence). Trimming took off 0 bases at V and 4 bases at J, with 16 bases between the two ends. The CDR3 is 18 amino acids. Here the CDR3 reads CASSLSDGAQTGANVLTF. In nucleotides, the CDR3 is TGTGCCAGCAGTTTATCAGACGGGGCACAGACCGGGGCCAACGTCCTGACTTTC. Combining the CDR3 with reference TRBV27 and TRBJ2-6 gives the whole variable domain EAQVTQNPRYLITVTGKKLTVTCSQNMNHEYMSWYRQDPGLGLRQIYYSMNVEVTDKGDVPEGYKVSRKEKRNFPLILESPSPNQTSLYFCASSLSDGAQTGANVLTFGAGSRLTVL.

The rearrangement uses TRBV28 and TRBJ2-7, with 8 bases lining up with TRBD2. Unmatched junction bases numbered 16, after V lost 4 bases and J lost 2 bases. Germline V CDR1 and CDR2: MDHEN, SYDVKM. The CDR3 runs 18 residues. As DNA, the CDR3 is TGTGCCAGCAGTTCCCTATCTTCGGCTAGCGGGTTCCCCTACGAGCAGTACTTC. Protein: CASSSLSSASGFPYEQYF.

The chain recombines TRBV6-6 with TRBJ2-7; D call uncertain. Germline V gene sequence: CDR1 MNHNY, CDR2 SVGAGI (reference sequence). The CDR3 loop spans 14 amino acids. With 8 bases removed from V and 3 bases from J, the gap between germline ends came to 17 bases. The CDR3 sequence is CASADLSVSYEQYF. CDR3 in DNA: TGTGCCAGCGCTGACTTGTCCGTAAGCTACGAGCAGTACTTC.

The chain couples TRBV4-3 to TRBJ1-1, with D perhaps TRBD1 (6 bases). Germline loops: CDR1 LGHNA, CDR2 YSLEER. The germline V and J ends were trimmed by 0 bases and 3 bases, with 11 bases remaining between them. This CDR3 is 15 amino acids long. The CDR3 protein is CASSQDSGGDTEAFF. The CDR3, as DNA: TGCGCCAGCAGCCAAGATTCTGGGGGCGACACTGAAGCTTTCTTT.

This clone was found a few times. V usage is TRBV28 and J usage is TRBJ1-2; D perhaps matches TRBD1 (6 bases). Between the trimmed V and J ends, which lost 4 bases and 3 bases, there was a span of 18 bases. There are 16 residues in the CDR3. The germline V gene encodes CDR1 MDHEN and CDR2 SYDVKM. Here the CDR3 reads CASSSRGGGGHYGYTF. The CDR3 region has the DNA TGTGCCAGCAGTTCCCGCGGCGGGGGCGGTCACTATGGCTACACCTTC.

This clone was picked up one time. J is TRBJ2-7 and V is TRBV14, with 8 bases matching TRBD2. The CDR3 has 15 amino acids. Germline V gene sequence: CDR1 SGHDN, CDR2 FVKESK. The junction had 4 bases not matched to a gene; V was cut back by 1 base and J by 2 bases. In DNA, the CDR3 is TGTGCCAGCAGCCAAGGCCTTAGCGGGGCCTACGAGCAGTACTTC. It encodes CASSQGLSGAYEQYF.

V and J are TRBV9 and TRBJ2-1, with D unclear. The germline V and J ends were trimmed by 7 bases and 6 bases, with 17 bases remaining between them. The CDR3 runs 14 residues. Germline V CDR1 and CDR2: SGDLS, YYNGEE. The CDR3 DNA is TGTGCCAGCGGACCTCTAGGCTCTGGCAATGAGCAGTTCTTC. Translating gives CASGPLGSGNEQFF. Combining the CDR3 with reference TRBV9 and TRBJ2-1 gives the whole variable domain DSGVTQTPKHLITATGQRVTLRCSPRSGDLSVYWYQQSLDQGLQFLIQYYNGEERAKGNILERFSAQQFPDLHSELNLSSLELGDSALYFCASGPLGSGNEQFFGPGTRLTVL.

The V and J genes are TRBV10-3 and TRBJ2-1; 11 bases agree with TRBD2. CDR3 length: 16 amino acids. The V gene's germline CDR1 is ENHRY and CDR2 SYGVKD. V lost 8 bases and J lost 0; bases outside the gene matches: 6. The CDR3 sequence is CAISGLAESSYNEQFF. The CDR3 DNA reads as TGTGCCATCTCGGGACTAGCGGAAAGCTCCTACAATGAGCAGTTCTTC.

V usage is TRBV28 and J usage is TRBJ1-1; D is ambiguous. Per germline, CDR1 MDHEN and CDR2 SYDVKM. The CDR3 is made up of 12 amino acids. Trimming shortened V by 1 base and J by 0 bases, and 0 bases separated the two germline ends. The CDR3, as DNA: TGTGCCAGCAGTTTATTGAACACTGAAGCTTTCTTT. Translation gives CASSLLNTEAFF. Full variable domain (rest looked up from reference TRBV28 and TRBJ1-1): DVKVTQSSRYLVKRTGEKVFLECVQDMDHENMFWYRQDPGLGLRLIYFSYDVKMKEKGDIPEGYSVSREKKERFSLILESASTNQTSMYLCASSLLNTEAFFGQGTRLTVV.

V gene TRBV9 combines with J gene TRBJ2-3; D gene unclear. Per the germline V gene, CDR1 is SGDLS and CDR2 is YYNGEE. Trimming took off 4 bases at V and 5 bases at J, with 11 bases between the two ends. The CDR3 loop spans 13 amino acids. Written as DNA, the CDR3 is TGTGCCAGCAGCCCTGGGCCGAGAGATACGCAGTATTTT. Translating it yields CASSPGPRDTQYF.

This clone appeared a few times. The chain links TRBV6-5 to TRBJ1-5; no reliable D call. The CDR3 loop spans 13 amino acids. Germline CDR1 and CDR2: MNHEY and SVGAGI. Trimming stripped 4 bases from V and 5 bases from J, with 9 bases between. CDR3 DNA sequence: TGTGCCAGCAGTTCACAGAAATATCAGCCCCAGCATTTT. Amino acid sequence: CASSSQKYQPQHF.

V and J are TRBV10-1 and TRBJ1-2, with a weak D call TRBD1 (6 bases). Trimming removed 7 bases from V and 0 bases from J, with 15 bases in between. This CDR3 has 15 amino acids. CDR1 WNHNN and CDR2 SYGVQD come from the germline V gene (reference sequence). The CDR3 DNA is TGCGCCAGCACACTATACAGGGTAGCTAACTATGGCTACACCTTC. This translates into CASTLYRVANYGYTF.